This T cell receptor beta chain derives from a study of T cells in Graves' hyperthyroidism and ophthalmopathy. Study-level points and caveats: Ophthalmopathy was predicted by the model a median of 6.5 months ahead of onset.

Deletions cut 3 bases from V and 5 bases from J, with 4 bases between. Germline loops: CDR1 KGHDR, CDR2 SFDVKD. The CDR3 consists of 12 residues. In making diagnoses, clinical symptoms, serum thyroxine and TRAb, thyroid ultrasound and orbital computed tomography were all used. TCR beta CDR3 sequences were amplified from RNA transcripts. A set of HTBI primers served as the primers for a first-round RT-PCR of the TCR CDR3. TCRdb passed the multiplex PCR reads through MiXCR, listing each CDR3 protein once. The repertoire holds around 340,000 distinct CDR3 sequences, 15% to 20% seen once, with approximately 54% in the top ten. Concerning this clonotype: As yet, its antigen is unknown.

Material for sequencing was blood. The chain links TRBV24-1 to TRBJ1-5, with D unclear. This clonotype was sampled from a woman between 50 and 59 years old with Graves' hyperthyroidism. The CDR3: CATSDADQPQHF. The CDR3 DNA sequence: TGTGCCACCAGTGATGCGGATCAGCCCCAGCATTTT.